This T cell receptor beta chain is drawn from a study of control samples from healthy donors and cancer patients. Germline CDR1 reads GTSNPN; CDR2 reads SVGIG (reference sequence). This CDR3 contains 13 residues. Trimming removed 0 bases at V and 4 bases at J, with 7 bases between. Using immunoSEQ multiplex PCR, the repertoire was profiled, and TCRdb retains in-frame clones only, with some absent. The data show 150,000 to 200,000 clones, and the top ten clones hold less than 2.5%. The sequencing input was blood. The receptor was isolated from a woman under 40 in good health. The chain uses TRBV30 and TRBJ1-3, with D possibly being TRBD1 (5 bases). CDR3 in DNA: TGTGCCTGGAGTGTCCGGGGGGGAAACACCATATATTTT. Its translation: CAWSVRGGNTIYF.